The next 29 T cell receptor beta chains were all read from a single sample in a study of shared clonotypes between healthy human individuals. The data were produced by immunoSEQ multiplex PCR, yet TCRdb's version contains in-frame clones alone and is incomplete. In the table there are some 2.4 million clones, 80% to 95% of which are singletons. Sequenced input: naive CD4+ T cells from PBMCs. The subset is: CD45RA+ positively selected. The receptors were sampled from a man aged 18 to 30 in good health. Some clones in this sample may be carry-over from other donors' samples.

CDR3 nucleotide sequence: TGCGCCAGCAGCTATTCGGGACTAGCGGCCACAGATACGCAGTATTTT. Residues: CASSYSGLAATDTQYF. The rearrangement links TRBV5-1 to TRBJ2-3; 11 bases line up with TRBD2. The V gene end was trimmed by 3 bases and the J gene end by 2 bases; junction bases not matched to a gene: 5. CDR1 and CDR2 (germline): SGHRS, YFSETQ. This CDR3 is 16 amino acids long.

The table lists this clone with a few counts. The V and J genes are TRBV6-1 and TRBJ1-2, with D maybe TRBD1 (6 bases). This CDR3 is 14 amino acids long. Trimming stripped 6 bases from V and 8 bases from J, with 19 bases between. In germline, CDR1 is MNHNS, CDR2 SASEGT. DNA for the CDR3: TGTGCCAGCAGCGCCGGGAGGGACAATACGGGCTACACCTTC. Protein sequence: CASSAGRDNTGYTF.

This chain links TRBV11-1 with TRBJ1-1; D might be TRBD1 (5 bases). The V end lost 0 bases, the J end lost 0 bases, and 14 bases lay between the germline ends. Looked up from germline, CDR1 is SGHAT and CDR2 is FQDESV (reference sequence). This CDR3 has 17 amino acids. In nucleotides, the CDR3 is TGTGCCAGCAGCTTAGCGTTCGGGGGGACTGTGAACACTGAAGCTTTCTTT. This codes for CASSLAFGGTVNTEAFF.

This clone was seen once. The J gene is TRBJ1-1, the V gene TRBV18, with a weak D call TRBD1 (6 bases). The CDR3 runs to 18 residues. Germline V gene lookup returns CDR1 KGHSH and CDR2 LQKENI. Trimming took 3 bases from V and 0 from J, leaving 20 bases between them. Here the CDR3 reads CASSPLTGALKMNTEAFF. The CDR3 bases are TGTGCCAGCTCACCGTTGACGGGGGCGCTTAAGATGAACACTGAAGCTTTCTTT.

The rearrangement joins TRBV29-1 to TRBJ2-2; 7 positions agree with TRBD2. Trimming removed 6 bases from V and 4 bases from J; junction bases left unmatched: 8. The CDR3 has 14 residues. CDR1 is SQVTM and CDR2 is ANQGSEA in the germline V gene. The CDR3 nucleotides read TGCAGCGTGAGACTAGCTCAAGTCACCGGGGAGCTGTTTTTT. The encoded protein is CSVRLAQVTGELFF.

The J gene is TRBJ2-7, the V gene TRBV7-3, with 10 bases lining up with TRBD2. This CDR3 spans 16 amino acids. The V gene's germline CDR1 is SGHTA and CDR2 FQGTGA. The trim removed 1 base at V and 3 bases at J, leaving 6 bases unmatched. The CDR3 DNA follows: TGTGCCAGCAGCTTAAAAGTGGCTAGCGGGAGCTACGAGCAGTACTTC. Protein product: CASSLKVASGSYEQYF.

V gene TRBV7-2 combines with J gene TRBJ2-7; D possibly uses TRBD1 or TRBD2 (5 bases each). Between the trimmed V and J ends, which lost 5 bases and 2 bases, there was a span of 10 bases. The germline V gene has CDR1 SGHTA and CDR2 FQGNSA. This CDR3 comprises 13 residues. CDR3 loop: CASSPGAPYEQYF. The CDR3 DNA sequence: TGTGCCAGCAGCCCCGGGGCGCCCTACGAGCAGTACTTC.

This chain uses TRBV19 with TRBJ2-1; perhaps TRBD2 as D (5 bases). Germline V gives CDR1 LNHDA, CDR2 SQIVND (reference sequence). V was cut by 4 bases and J by 6 bases, with 16 bases left in between. CDR3 size: 15 residues. CDR3 protein: CASSTKTPRGNEQFF. The CDR3 DNA reads TGTGCCAGTAGTACCAAAACCCCACGGGGCAATGAGCAGTTCTTC.

The chain couples TRBV7-2 to TRBJ1-2; unclear D gene. V dropped 1 base and J dropped 2 bases, with 11 bases sitting between them. This CDR3 has 15 residues. Germline CDR1 reads SGHTA; CDR2 reads FQGNSA. DNA of the CDR3: TGTGCCAGCAGCTTAGGAGTAAACCTAAACTATGGCTACACCTTC. This sequence encodes CASSLGVNLNYGYTF.

The chain joins TRBV6-1 to TRBJ1-2, with 7 positions matching TRBD1. V dropped 10 bases and J dropped 3; count of bases not matched to a gene: 14. CDR3 length: 15 residues. The germline V gene has CDR1 MNHNS and CDR2 SASEGT. The CDR3 bases are TGTGCCACCTCCCCACGACAGGGATCCCACTATGGCTACACCTTC. It is translated as CATSPRQGSHYGYTF.

The chain has TRBV28 and TRBJ1-2, with a weak D call TRBD1 (5 bases). The CDR3 is made up of 12 amino acids. Trimming took 7 bases from V and 6 from J, leaving 12 bases between them. Germline loops: CDR1 MDHEN, CDR2 SYDVKM. In DNA form, the CDR3 reads TGTGCCAGCACTAGCCCGGGGGATGGCTACACCTTC. Translated: CASTSPGDGYTF.

The CDR3 is CASSLKSSRSEQYF. The CDR3 nucleotides read TGTGCCAGCAGCTTAAAGTCCTCTCGTTCCGAGCAGTACTTC. The chain recombines TRBV7-9 with TRBJ2-7, with D unclear. The germline V gene encodes CDR1 SEHNR and CDR2 FQNEAQ (reference sequence). This CDR3 is built from 14 residues. V was clipped by 2 bases and J by 6 bases, with 14 bases between them.

The rearrangement links TRBV29-1 to TRBJ1-2; D remains ambiguous. The V and J ends lost 6 bases and 2 bases respectively, with 10 bases between them. CDR1 and CDR2 (germline): SQVTM, ANQGSEA. This CDR3 spans 12 amino acids. CDR3 amino acids: CSVSLSNYGYTF. The DNA for the CDR3 is TGCAGCGTGTCATTGTCGAACTATGGCTACACCTTC.

The CDR3 spells CASSLGVVVNNEQFF. DNA for the CDR3: TGCGCCAGCAGCCTGGGAGTTGTGGTCAACAATGAGCAGTTCTTC. The V gene is TRBV4-1, the J gene TRBJ2-1; perhaps TRBD2 as D (5 bases). Germline-derived CDR1 and CDR2 are MGHRA and YSYEKL. With 4 bases removed from V and 5 bases from J, the gap between germline ends came to 15 bases. CDR3 length equals 15 residues.

The gene calls are TRBV5-4 and TRBJ1-5, with a possible D match to TRBD1 (5 bases). The germline CDR1 and CDR2 sequences are SGHNT and YYREEE (reference sequence). The CDR3 spans 14 residues. Trimming took 1 base from V and 5 from J, leaving 10 bases between them. The chain's CDR3 is CASSLFGGDQPQHF. CDR3 nucleotide sequence: TGTGCCAGCAGCTTGTTCGGGGGAGATCAGCCCCAGCATTTT.

The V and J genes are TRBV5-1 and TRBJ2-7, with TRBD1 matching over 10 bases. Germline CDR1 is SGHRS and CDR2 is YFSETQ. The CDR3 spans 16 residues. V dropped 3 bases and J dropped 2; count of bases not matched to a gene: 8. Here the CDR3 reads CASSSRLTGGPYEQYF. CDR3 coding DNA: TGCGCCAGCAGCTCGAGATTGACAGGGGGCCCCTACGAGCAGTACTTC.

The V gene is TRBV6-1, the J gene TRBJ1-1; D is perhaps TRBD1 (5 bases). This CDR3 is 14 amino acids long. Germline assignment: CDR1 MNHNS and CDR2 SASEGT. The ends were cut back, 5 bases at V and 5 bases at J, with 15 bases in the middle. CDR3 protein: CASSQDSLRTEAFF. The CDR3 region has the DNA TGTGCCAGCAGTCAAGACAGTTTAAGGACTGAAGCTTTCTTT.

V gene TRBV7-2 combines with J gene TRBJ2-5, with D possibly matching TRBD1 (6 bases). V lost 2 bases, J lost 6 bases, and 19 bases lay in between. Germline loops: CDR1 SGHTA, CDR2 FQGNSA. The CDR3 length is 16 residues. The CDR3 coding sequence is TGTGCCAGCAGCTTACCCCCCTCTGGACAGTTAAAGACCCAGTACTTC. This encodes CASSLPPSGQLKTQYF.

This clone has only one observation. The rearrangement uses TRBV18 and TRBJ2-5; D possibly uses TRBD1 or TRBD2 (5 bases each). V was clipped by 6 bases and J by 1 base, with 15 bases between them. CDR3 size: 15 residues. Germline CDR1 and CDR2: KGHSH and LQKENI. The CDR3 is CASSKFRDGQETQYF. For the CDR3, the DNA is TGTGCCAGCTCGAAATTCCGGGACGGCCAAGAGACCCAGTACTTC.

This sequence joins TRBV6-4 and TRBJ1-2; D remains ambiguous. V was shortened by 6 bases and J by 4 bases, with 9 bases between the two germline ends. Germline values: CDR1 MRHNA, CDR2 SNTAGT. CDR3 length: 12 amino acids. In DNA, the CDR3 is TGTGCCAGCAGCCGAGACGGCTATGGCTACACCTTC. Its translation is CASSRDGYGYTF.

The chain recombines TRBV9 with TRBJ1-5; D not certain. V lost 1 base to trimming and J lost 4 bases, with 6 bases between them. The CDR3 runs 13 residues. Germline V lookup: CDR1 SGDLS, CDR2 YYNGEE. CDR3 nucleotides: TGTGCCAGCAGCGTATATTTGAATCAGCCCCAGCATTTT. Encoded protein: CASSVYLNQPQHF.

The chain couples TRBV9 to TRBJ2-5; D is possibly TRBD1 or TRBD2 (5 bases each). The CDR3 contains 15 residues. V dropped 3 bases and J dropped 1 base, with 13 bases sitting between them. Germline lookup yields CDR1 SGDLS and CDR2 YYNGEE. CDR3: CASSAGTVLQETQYF. CDR3 in DNA: TGTGCCAGCAGCGCAGGGACGGTACTCCAAGAGACCCAGTACTTC. Full variable domain (outside the CDR3, taken from reference TRBV9 and TRBJ2-5): DSGVTQTPKHLITATGQRVTLRCSPRSGDLSVYWYQQSLDQGLQFLIQYYNGEERAKGNILERFSAQQFPDLHSELNLSSLELGDSALYFCASSAGTVLQETQYFGPGTRLLVL.

This rearrangement joins TRBV29-1 to TRBJ2-7, with TRBD2 identical over 7 bases. CDR1 SQVTM and CDR2 ANQGSEA come from the germline V gene. Trimming took 7 bases from V and 7 from J; bases not matched to a gene: 13. CDR3 length: 13 residues. This chain's CDR3 is CSASGLVGGEQYF. CDR3 sequence (DNA): TGCAGCGCCTCAGGACTAGTGGGTGGAGAGCAGTACTTC.

As concerns this clone: Distinct nucleotide sequences in the sample also encode this CDR3. This sequence joins TRBV5-4 and TRBJ2-3; no definite D call. This CDR3 spans 15 amino acids. The V gene's germline CDR1 is SGHNT and CDR2 YYREEE (reference sequence). The germline V and J ends were trimmed by 4 bases and 2 bases, with 14 bases remaining between them. CDR3 region: CASSPRGGSTDTQYF. CDR3 in DNA: TGTGCCAGCAGCCCCCGCGGCGGTTCCACAGATACGCAGTATTTT. The whole variable domain, remainder taken from reference TRBV5-4 and TRBJ2-3, is ETGVTQSPTHLIKTRGQQVTLRCSSQSGHNTVSWYQQALGQGPQFIFQYYREEENGRGNFPPRFSGLQFPNYSSELNVNALELDDSALYLCASSPRGGSTDTQYFGPGTRLTVL.

The rearrangement uses TRBV6-6 and TRBJ1-3, with 11 positions matching TRBD1. The V gene's germline CDR1 is MNHNY and CDR2 SVGAGI (reference sequence). Losses at the gene ends were 6 bases for V and 1 base for J; bases not matched to a gene: 5. This CDR3 is 16 amino acids long. The CDR3 sequence is CASSGTGGLSGNTIYF. Written as DNA, the CDR3 is TGTGCCAGCAGCGGGACAGGGGGATTGTCTGGAAACACCATATATTTT.

This clone occurred once. This rearrangement joins TRBV27 to TRBJ2-1; D is unresolved. This CDR3 has 15 amino acids. Trimming left V 3 bases short and J 4 bases short, with 13 bases between. Germline-derived CDR1 and CDR2 are MNHEY and SMNVEV (reference sequence). The CDR3 sequence: CASSLWNALYNEQFF. CDR3 nucleotide sequence: TGTGCCAGCAGTTTGTGGAACGCGCTATACAATGAGCAGTTCTTC.

This clone was detected only once. The chain employs TRBV18 and TRBJ1-1; the D is unclear. Germline V gives CDR1 KGHSH, CDR2 LQKENI. This CDR3 has 13 amino acids. V gave up 2 bases and J gave up 6 bases, with 10 bases separating them. CDR3 bases: TGTGCCAGCTCACCAGTCCAGACTGCTGAAGCTTTCTTT. Its translation: CASSPVQTAEAFF.

This clone turned up a few times. This specimen includes other DNA sequences encoding the same CDR3. This chain joins TRBV5-5 and TRBJ1-1; 7 nucleotides align to TRBD1. The germline V gene encodes CDR1 SGHKS and CDR2 YYEKEE (reference sequence). The V segment lost 0 bases and the J segment 5 bases; nucleotides outside the gene matches: 1. CDR3 length: 13 residues. The CDR3 region has the DNA TGTGCCAGCAGCTTGGAGGGGGCGACTGAAGCTTTCTTT. Its protein product is CASSLEGATEAFF. The variable domain in full, completed from reference TRBV5-5 and TRBJ1-1, reads DAGVTQSPTHLIKTRGQQVTLRCSPISGHKSVSWYQQVLGQGPQFIFQYYEKEERGRGNFPDRFSARQFPNYSSELNVNALLLGDSALYLCASSLEGATEAFFGQGTRLTVV.

V and J are TRBV10-2 and TRBJ2-2, with 8 nucleotides matching TRBD1. V was clipped by 3 bases and J by 4 bases; unmatched bases: 7. CDR1 is WSHSY, CDR2 SAAADI, per germline. This CDR3 region has 16 residues. This CDR3 reads CASSEQGGEITGELFF. The CDR3 DNA follows: TGCGCCAGCAGTGAACAGGGGGGCGAGATCACCGGGGAGCTGTTTTTT.